This T cell receptor beta chain is from a study of T cells after yellow fever vaccination. In this sample, this clonotype turned up a few times. TCRdb used MiXCR to reprocess the 5' RACE reads, holding one entry per CDR3 protein. Of some 120,000 distinct CDR3 sequences listed, approximately 14% are singletons. This TCR came from a man aged 18-30 years who received the YFV17D yellow fever vaccine. The material sequenced was CD8+ T cells sorted from PBMCs, taken 5 days after the yellow fever booster vaccination.

DNA of the CDR3: TGTGCCAGTAGTATAGTAAGCTTAAGGACCAGGAGTGAGCAGTTCTTC. Residues: CASSIVSLRTRSEQFF. The J gene is TRBJ2-1, the V gene TRBV19; D gene unclear. CDR3 size: 16 residues. The germline CDR1 and CDR2 sequences are LNHDA and SQIVND (reference sequence). V lost 1 base, J lost 9 bases, and 19 bases lay in between.